Listed below are T cell receptor beta chains from one sample, sequenced in a study of blood T cell repertoires in COVID-19. Measured with immunoSEQ multiplex PCR; TCRdb has only the in-frame clones, and not every one. The sample holds approximately 140,000 clones, around 87% seen once. Input material: peripheral blood. Every receptor here comes from a man between 70 and 80 years old with active COVID-19. Each CDR3 is given with its conserved first and last residue. Each record gives: clone size, CDR3 length, J gene, V gene, D gene, CDR3 protein, CDR3 DNA. A D gene is named only where the DNA matches it firmly. The size field is filled for only some rows; it gives once, few, many or a size class.

.	12	TRBJ2-7	TRBV28	.	CASRSGVHEQYF	TGTGCCAGCAGGTCAGGGGTGCACGAGCAGTACTTC
once	17	TRBJ2-3	TRBV10-1	TRBD2	CASSESASGLLPVTQYF	TGCGCCAGCAGTGAGTCGGCTAGCGGCCTCTTACCAGTTACGCAGTATTTT
.	14	TRBJ2-1	TRBV28	.	CASRNSQTYNEQFF	TGTGCCAGCAGGAATAGCCAAACCTACAATGAGCAGTTCTTC
.	14	TRBJ1-5	TRBV28	.	CASSFRQTYHAQHF	TGTGCCAGCAGTTTCCGACAGACCTATCACGCCCAGCATTTT
.	16	TRBJ2-7	TRBV4-3	TRBD2	CASSRQLAGSSYEQYF	TGCGCCAGCAGCCGCCAACTAGCGGGGAGCTCCTACGAGCAGTACTTC
.	15	TRBJ2-1	TRBV5-4	TRBD2	CASSLGTSGFNEQFF	TGTGCCAGCAGCCTAGGGACTAGCGGATTCAATGAGCAGTTCTTC
.	16	TRBJ2-4	TRBV30	.	CAWSAPGGLAKNIQYF	TGTGCCTGGAGTGCCCCCGGGGGGCTAGCCAAAAACATTCAGTACTTC
.	16	TRBJ2-6	TRBV28	TRBD1	CASSSTGISGANVLTF	TGTGCCAGCAGTTCGACAGGGATCTCTGGGGCCAACGTCCTGACTTTC
.	16	TRBJ2-1	TRBV28	TRBD2	CASTLGLASTYNEQFF	TGTGCCAGCACCCTCGGACTAGCGTCAACCTACAATGAGCAGTTCTTC
.	18	TRBJ2-1	TRBV2	TRBD2	CASSLLSLLAGVNNEQFF	TGTGCCAGCAGCCTCCTCTCTTTACTAGCGGGAGTAAACAATGAGCAGTTCTTC
.	12	TRBJ2-7	TRBV30	.	CAWCSRGYEQYF	TGTGCCTGGTGTTCCAGGGGCTACGAGCAGTACTTC
.	15	TRBJ2-7	TRBV6-5	.	CASSYRARESYEQYF	TGTGCCAGCAGTTACCGAGCCCGGGAGTCCTACGAGCAGTACTTC
.	15	TRBJ1-4	TRBV5-6	.	CASSRQARSSEKLFF	TGTGCCAGCAGCCGCCAGGCTCGATCGAGTGAAAAACTGTTTTTT
few	11	TRBJ1-2	TRBV7-9	.	CASSPTESYTF	TGTGCCAGCAGCCCGACAGAGAGCTACACCTTC
once	13	TRBJ1-1	TRBV28	.	CASSRAGYTEAFF	TGTGCCAGCAGTCGGGCGGGGTACACTGAAGCTTTCTTT
.	12	TRBJ1-1	TRBV29-1	TRBD1	CSVVGQGTEAFF	TGCAGCGTGGTGGGACAGGGCACTGAAGCTTTCTTT
once	15	TRBJ2-3	TRBV5-1	TRBD2	CASSLGLAGEDTQYF	TGCGCCAGCAGCCTGGGACTAGCGGGGGAAGATACGCAGTATTTT
.	13	TRBJ1-5	TRBV7-2	TRBD1	CASSLWTGQPQHF	TGTGCCAGCAGCCTATGGACAGGCCAGCCCCAGCATTTT
.	14	TRBJ2-5	TRBV6-5	TRBD1	CASSTQGGWETQYF	TGTGCCAGCAGTACCCAAGGGGGCTGGGAGACCCAGTACTTC
.	14	TRBJ2-2	TRBV7-2	.	CASSLPRRAGELFF	TGTGCCAGCAGCTTACCCCGCAGGGCCGGGGAGCTGTTTTTT
.	15	TRBJ1-6	TRBV6-6	.	CASSLGGQPFAPLHF	TGTGCCAGCAGCCTAGGGGGACAACCCTTTGCACCCCTCCACTTT
.	14	TRBJ2-5	TRBV5-1	.	CASSIEGERETQYF	TGCGCCAGCAGCATCGAGGGAGAGCGAGAGACCCAGTACTTC
.	16	TRBJ2-1	TRBV6-5	TRBD2	CASSYGLAGGKDEQFF	TGTGCCAGCAGTTATGGGTTAGCGGGAGGTAAGGATGAGCAGTTCTTC
.	12	TRBJ1-1	TRBV5-1	.	CASREPVGEAFF	TGCGCCAGCCGAGAACCGGTTGGTGAAGCTTTCTTT
.	12	TRBJ2-2	TRBV27	TRBD1	CASKGAPGELFF	TGTGCCAGCAAGGGGGCGCCCGGGGAGCTGTTTTTT
.	16	TRBJ2-3	TRBV10-1	TRBD2	CASSGLIGGSLDTQYF	TGCGCCAGCAGTGGTTTAATTGGCGGGAGTCTTGATACGCAGTATTTT
.	16	TRBJ2-1	TRBV14	.	CASSQEPGPFYNEQFF	TGTGCCAGCAGCCAAGAGCCAGGGCCCTTTTACAATGAGCAGTTCTTC
.	16	TRBJ2-1	TRBV5-1	TRBD2	CASSAGGPTGRYEQFF	TGCGCCAGCAGCGCGGGAGGCCCGACCGGGAGGTATGAGCAGTTCTTC
.	14	TRBJ2-7	TRBV11-2	.	CASSLGAGTYEQYF	TGTGCCAGCAGCTTAGGGGCCGGGACCTACGAGCAGTACTTC
.	13	TRBJ2-3	TRBV30	.	CAWSGASTDTQYF	TGTGCCTGGAGTGGGGCGTCCACAGATACGCAGTATTTT
.	16	TRBJ2-5	TRBV3-1/TRBV3-2	TRBD2	CASSQGSGTSQETQYF	TGTGCCAGCAGCCAAGGTAGCGGGACGTCCCAAGAGACCCAGTACTTC
.	13	TRBJ1-1	TRBV29-1	TRBD1	CSVRTGENTEAFF	TGCAGCGTCAGGACAGGGGAGAACACTGAAGCTTTCTTT
.	18	TRBJ2-1	TRBV5-6	TRBD2	CASSLKGGSPPSNNEQFF	TGTGCCAGCAGCTTGAAAGGCGGGAGCCCGCCTTCTAACAATGAGCAGTTCTTC
.	12	TRBJ2-1	TRBV4-3	.	CASIPGGTEQFF	TGCGCCAGCATCCCCGGGGGTACGGAGCAGTTCTTC
few	16	TRBJ2-5	TRBV2	.	CASSASLGGSVGTQYF	TGTGCCAGCAGTGCCAGCCTAGGGGGTAGCGTTGGGACCCAGTACTTC
few	13	TRBJ2-7	TRBV5-1	TRBD1	CASRDRETYEQYF	TGCGCCAGCAGGGACAGGGAGACCTACGAGCAGTACTTC
.	16	TRBJ2-1	TRBV6-2/TRBV6-3	TRBD2	CASSYGFLAGGNEQFF	TGTGCCAGCAGTTACGGATTTCTAGCGGGAGGGAATGAGCAGTTCTTC
.	15	TRBJ2-5	TRBV2	.	CASSEGAGAGETQYF	TGTGCCAGCAGCGAAGGTGCGGGGGCGGGAGAGACCCAGTACTTC
.	13	TRBJ1-4	TRBV6-1	.	CASSEGPPLKLFF	TGTGCCAGCAGTGAAGGGCCCCCATTAAAACTGTTTTTT
.	14	TRBJ2-5	TRBV24-1	.	CATAGAGEEETQYF	TGTGCCACGGCCGGGGCAGGGGAAGAAGAGACCCAGTACTTC
.	14	TRBJ2-7	TRBV4-1	.	CASSQDPSAYEQYF	TGCGCCAGCAGCCAAGATCCCAGTGCCTACGAGCAGTACTTC
.	19	TRBJ2-3	TRBV7-3	TRBD2	CASSLGLRGLAGAGDTQYF	TGTGCCAGCAGCTTAGGGCTCAGGGGACTAGCGGGAGCAGGAGATACGCAGTATTTT
.	14	TRBJ2-1	TRBV19	TRBD2	CASSITSGSYEQFF	TGTGCCAGTAGTATAACAAGCGGGAGCTATGAGCAGTTCTTC